The entry below describes one T cell receptor beta chain. No antigen is known for it. Produced via immunoSEQ multiplex PCR; TCRdb's table is partial and in-frame only. The table shows about 120,000 clones, with roughly 90% occurring only once. The data derive from a study of T cell responses to AZD1222 COVID-19 vaccine. Study-wide points: Mapped onto spike, vaccine-associated CD4 TCRs spanned it and were dominant at 160-218 and 743-854.

CDR1 is SEHNR, CDR2 FQNEAQ, per germline (reference sequence). J lost 2 bases, V lost 3 bases, and 1 base had no gene match. This CDR3 region has 14 residues. The gene calls are TRBV7-9 and TRBJ2-7; 10 positions match TRBD1. The sequencing here drew on peripheral blood, taken on day 0 of AZD1222 vaccination. This receptor was identified in an adult in good health. The CDR3 region has the DNA TGTGCCAGCAGCTTGGGGACAGGGGCCTACGAGCAGTACTTC. The encoded protein is CASSLGTGAYEQYF.